The present T cell receptor beta chain was sequenced within a study of blood T cell repertoires in COVID-19. Per germline, CDR1 LNHDA and CDR2 SQIVND (reference sequence). Trimming removed 6 bases at V and 10 bases at J, with 22 bases between. CDR3 size: 14 residues. Measured with immunoSEQ multiplex PCR; TCRdb has only the in-frame clones, and not every one. The table shows roughly 86,000 clones, with around 82% occurring only once. The sequencing input was peripheral blood. The chain joins TRBV19 to TRBJ2-7, with D hard to call. The TCR originated in a woman older than 75 with COVID-19, enrolled during active disease. The CDR3 spells CASSRGAIASSQYF. As DNA, the CDR3 is TGTGCCAGTAGCCGCGGCGCGATAGCATCATCACAGTACTTC.